This TCR beta chain was documented in a study of T cell responses to AZD1222 COVID-19 vaccine (dated by TCRdb to 2020 to 2023). Regarding the complete study: TCR sequencing covered more than 230 trial participants: approximately 200 given two doses of AZD1222 and 26 given two doses of MenACWY control vaccine. Trial participants were enrolled by age into 18-55, 56-69 and 70-plus year subgroups, with approximately 150, 28 and 58 TCR-sequenced participants respectively. The research as a whole found: After two AZD1222 doses, both the breadth and the depth of spike-specific TCRs were significantly higher than at day 0 and than in MenACWY recipients. Participants were mostly white British, with more females than males. The authors suggested clonal diversity may have been underestimated. CD4 TCRs associated with the vaccine covered the entire spike protein, and the dominant responses were in regions 160-218 and 743-854. The 56-69-year group was small, and its depth increase did not reach significance, likely because of low power. Only six AZD1222 recipients were SARS-CoV-2 seropositive at baseline, limiting conclusions about previously exposed vaccinees. Reportedly, close to half of the unique spike-specific TCRs recognized epitopes lying outside the regions that are mutated in the B.1.351 and B.1.1.7 variants. No day 14 peak-response samples were available, so repertoires were characterized only after the peak T cell response.

The CDR3, cysteine through phenylalanine, is 11 amino acids long. The only DNA kept is the CDR3, 33 bases in frame from the first base. At the junction V is shortened by 6 bases and J by 0 bases, with 2 bases in between. CDR1 is given as LNHDA and CDR2 as SQIVND, both from the germline V gene (reference sequence). A word on this clone: Its antigen remains undetermined. No base-level quality is on record; no much larger clone is a single base apart.

The time point label of this sample denotes: about 28 days (+/-7) after the second vaccine dose. AZD1222 recipients whose second dose came at about 4 weeks and those whose second dose came at about 12 weeks were combined into one group, since spike-specific TCR depth and breadth did not differ between the two schedules. Vaccinee samples came from UK trials COV001 and COV002, including a single-blind randomized controlled phase 2/3 trial of AZD1222 (ChAdOx1 nCoV-19) in healthy adults. Trial participant PBMC samples were collected at day 0 and day 28 after the second dose for TCRbeta chain sequencing. The CDR3 regions of human TCRbeta chains were analyzed by immunosequencing. Turning to the authors' computational methods: Repertoire TCRs were matched against a reference library of SARS-CoV-2-specific TCRs generated with the MIRA antigen-specificity platform. Breadth was defined as the fraction of unique TCRs that were SARS-CoV-2-associated. Depth was defined as the fraction of total T cells that were SARS-CoV-2-associated. Using the MIRA data, every spike-specific TCR was mapped to the spike region that the TCR reacted to and assigned to either a CD4 or a CD8 class. Log10-transformed breadth and depth values were compared by one-way ANOVA with Sidak's multiple comparisons tests. What TCRdb holds here is the immuneACCESS table cut down to in-frame rearrangements. Part of the clones is not present; checked against another copy, under half of the missing clones reflect an unresolved V gene, and the others are unexplained. The V and J calls and clone size come from that table; D and trimming were worked out from the DNA. The sample has 150,000 to 200,000 clones on record, 85% to 95% of them singletons. About 1.5% of the sample lies in the top ten.

The sequence joins TRBV19 to TRBJ1-1; too little of a D gene remains to name it. This receptor was taken from an adult who received the AZD1222 COVID-19 vaccine. The sample here was peripheral blood, taken 28 days after the second AZD1222 dose. The nucleotides are TGTGCCAGTAGGCTGAACACTGAAGCTTTCTTT. Its coded protein is CASRLNTEAFF.